These T cell receptor beta chains were read from a single sample in a study of shared clonotypes between healthy human individuals. The data were produced by immunoSEQ multiplex PCR, yet TCRdb's version contains in-frame clones alone and is incomplete. The sample has approximately 640,000 clones, around 72% seen once. What was sequenced was memory CD4+ T cells sorted from blood. The source is a woman aged 30 to 39 in good health. Each CDR3 is given with its conserved first and last residue. The D gene is left open where the match is weak. For some rows the clone size is stated as once, few or many, or as a class when expanded; others skip it.

abundance	d_gene	v_gene	j_gene	CDR3nt	CDR3aa
NA	TRBD2	TRBV6-5	TRBJ2-3	TGTGCCAGCAGTCTTCGGACTAGCGGCACAGATACGCAGTATTTT	CASSLRTSGTDTQYF
few	NA	TRBV4-1	TRBJ2-5	TGCGCCAGCAGCCGCGGGCACAGCCCCCAAGAGACCCAGTACTTC	CASSRGHSPQETQYF
NA	NA	TRBV7-8	TRBJ2-5	TGTGCCAGCGACCAGGGGGGAGAGACCCAGTACTTC	CASDQGGETQYF
NA	NA	TRBV9	TRBJ1-3	TGTGCCAGCAGCGTAGGGGAATGGGGGGGATCTGGAAACACCATATATTTT	CASSVGEWGGSGNTIYF
few	NA	TRBV7-9	TRBJ2-7	TGTGCCAGCAGCCACACACAGGGTGGCGAGCAGTACTTC	CASSHTQGGEQYF
once	NA	TRBV21-1	TRBJ2-3	TGTGCCAGCAGCAACCGGGACAGGGGCGCAGATACGCAGTATTTT	CASSNRDRGADTQYF
NA	NA	TRBV20-1	TRBJ1-3	TGCAGTGCACGGTCCGGAAACACCATATATTTT	CSARSGNTIYF
many	NA	TRBV4-1	TRBJ1-1	TGCGCCAGCAGCCAAGATCGAGTAGGTCCCACTGAAGCTTTCTTT	CASSQDRVGPTEAFF
NA	NA	TRBV28	TRBJ1-1	TGTGCCAGCAGCGAGAAAAACACTGAAGCTTTCTTT	CASSEKNTEAFF
once	NA	TRBV11-2	TRBJ2-3	TGTGCCAGCAGCTCCGACACAGATACGCAGTATTTT	CASSSDTDTQYF
NA	NA	TRBV6-1	TRBJ2-7	TGTGCCACTCAACGTAGGACAGCCTACGAGCAGTACTTC	CATQRRTAYEQYF
NA	NA	TRBV5-1	TRBJ2-1	TGCGCCAGCAGCGTGGGGACTGATAGTTACAATGAGCAGTTCTTC	CASSVGTDSYNEQFF
NA	NA	TRBV29-1	TRBJ2-6	TGCAGCGTATACAGCTCTGGGGCCAACGTCCTGACTTTC	CSVYSSGANVLTF
NA	NA	TRBV19	TRBJ2-6	TGTGCCAGTAGTATGGATGGGAGCAGGGGCCCTGGGGCCAACGTCCTGACTTTC	CASSMDGSRGPGANVLTF
NA	NA	TRBV9	TRBJ1-4	TGTGCCAGCAGCGTTTCCCCGGGGTCTCGGGAAAAACTGTTTTTT	CASSVSPGSREKLFF
NA	NA	TRBV7-8	TRBJ2-1	TGTGCCAGCAGCCAACGATGGGGCCCAGGTTGGGAGCAGTTCTTC	CASSQRWGPGWEQFF
few	NA	TRBV11-3	TRBJ2-1	TGTGCCAGCAGCTTAGATTCCGGGGCTGGGGGCTACAATGAGCAGTTCTTC	CASSLDSGAGGYNEQFF
NA	TRBD2	TRBV19	TRBJ2-2	TGTGCCAGTAGTATGGAGCTAGCGGGAGGGTTCGCGAACACCGGGGAGCTGTTTTTT	CASSMELAGGFANTGELFF
NA	TRBD1	TRBV5-1	TRBJ2-3	TGCGCCAGCAGCACCGGGACAGGCGGAGATACGCAGTATTTT	CASSTGTGGDTQYF
NA	NA	TRBV5-1	TRBJ2-1	TGCGCCAGCAGCTTGGAGGGAGAGTCCTACAATGAGCAGTTCTTC	CASSLEGESYNEQFF
NA	NA	TRBV6-6	TRBJ1-1	TGTGCCAGCAGCTCGGGGGGTGAAGCTTTCTTT	CASSSGGEAFF
NA	NA	TRBV6-5	TRBJ1-3	TGTGCCAGCAGTTTGGCAGGTGTCCGGGCGGCGACCATATATTTT	CASSLAGVRAATIYF
NA	NA	TRBV9	TRBJ1-3	TGTGCCAGCAGCGTCGGGGTTGCCACTGGAAACACCATATATTTT	CASSVGVATGNTIYF
NA	NA	TRBV21-1	TRBJ1-1	TGTGCCAGCAGCAAGGATCACAAAAAGGCGGACACTGAAGCTTTCTTT	CASSKDHKKADTEAFF
once	NA	TRBV2	TRBJ1-1	TGTGCCAGCAGGCAGTTTCAGAACACTGAAGCTTTCTTT	CASRQFQNTEAFF
NA	NA	TRBV5-1	TRBJ2-7	TGCGCGAGCCCTCGCGCTAACTACGAGCAGTACTTC	CASPRANYEQYF
NA	TRBD1	TRBV19	TRBJ1-1	TGTGCCAGTAGTCCTGGACAGGGACTATCTGAAGCTTTCTTT	CASSPGQGLSEAFF
NA	TRBD2	TRBV19	TRBJ2-1	TGTGCCAGTAGTCTATACAGATCTAGCGGGAGTTCTTACAATGAGCAGTTCTTC	CASSLYRSSGSSYNEQFF
NA	NA	TRBV5-1	TRBJ2-1	TGCGCCAGCAGCTTTCCGGGATACAATGAGCAGTTCTTC	CASSFPGYNEQFF